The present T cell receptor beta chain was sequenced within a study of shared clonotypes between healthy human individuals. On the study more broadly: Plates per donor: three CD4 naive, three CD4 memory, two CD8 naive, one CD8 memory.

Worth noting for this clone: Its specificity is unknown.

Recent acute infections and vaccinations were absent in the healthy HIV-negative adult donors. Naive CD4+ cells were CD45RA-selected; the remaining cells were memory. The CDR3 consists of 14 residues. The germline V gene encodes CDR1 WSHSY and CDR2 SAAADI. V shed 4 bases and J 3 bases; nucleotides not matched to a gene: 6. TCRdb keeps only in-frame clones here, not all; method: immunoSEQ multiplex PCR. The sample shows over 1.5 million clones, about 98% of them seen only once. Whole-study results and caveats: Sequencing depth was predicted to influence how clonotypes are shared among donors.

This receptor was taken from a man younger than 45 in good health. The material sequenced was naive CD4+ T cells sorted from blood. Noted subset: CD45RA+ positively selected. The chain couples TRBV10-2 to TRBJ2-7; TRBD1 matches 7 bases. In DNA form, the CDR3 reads TGCGCCAGCAGTGTAGGGACAGCCAACTACGAGCAGTACTTC. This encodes CASSVGTANYEQYF.